This TCR beta chain was sequenced in a study of response to subunit inactivated influenza vaccine. TCRdb used MiXCR to reprocess the RT-PCR reads, holding one entry per CDR3 protein. The data hold roughly 780,000 distinct CDR3 sequences, with less than 20% observed a single time. Germline V lookup: CDR1 SGDLS, CDR2 YYNGEE. The CDR3 contains 15 residues. V gave up 4 bases and J gave up 7 bases, with 17 bases separating them. Study-wide results and limits: After each seasonal influenza vaccination, few new T cells are recruited, the authors suggested.

Details on this clonotype: Its matching antigen is unknown.

Source: PBMCs from blood, taken roughly 5 days after vaccination. This clonotype originated in a middle-aged man who received an inactivated influenza vaccine. V and J are TRBV9 and TRBJ2-2; D is unresolved. In DNA form, the CDR3 reads TGTGCCAGCAGCCGAGAGAACAGCCTTGTCGGGGAGCTGTTTTTT. Protein sequence: CASSRENSLVGELFF. The full variable domain, rest sourced from reference TRBV9 and TRBJ2-2, is DSGVTQTPKHLITATGQRVTLRCSPRSGDLSVYWYQQSLDQGLQFLIQYYNGEERAKGNILERFSAQQFPDLHSELNLSSLELGDSALYFCASSRENSLVGELFFGEGSRLTVL.